The source of this T cell receptor beta chain is a study of CD8+CD57+ T cells in acquired aplastic anemia (dated by TCRdb to 2016 to 2019). In the study overall: DNA extracted from sorted CD4+ and CD8+ cells had a mean of roughly 3 ug, with a range of 0.2 to 27.4 ug. Mean read counts for healthy donor samples were approximately 10 million for CD4+ cells and 11.0 million for CD8+ cells.

The paper as a whole reports these results and caveats: Patients and healthy controls showed no significant difference in CD8+ Simpson's diversity (P=0.060). Around 30 CD8+ CDR3 sequences were found to be shared between patients and controls, but these sequences appeared to be highly expressed in patients and within the immunodominant clones of the patients.

This clonotype was counted between two and nine times. It lacks a known antigen. Its ends do not fully match the called genes, so a read error is possible. Genomic DNA served as template for TCR beta VDJ combination and CDR3 sequence profiling. An Illumina HiSeq 2000 was used for TCR repertoire sequencing. Per the source publication's procedure: Repertoires were assessed using TRBV/TRBJ rearrangement plots, CDR3 size and DJ length profiles, and Simpson's diversity index. Whichever DNA sequence was most abundant in the deep sequencing data was defined as the immunodominant clone. CDR3 amino acid sequences were checked for sharing between subjects and were compared against published repertoires and the VDJdb database. TCRdb reprocessing: public reads trimmed at Q25 with fastp, clones called with MiXCR, in-frame beta chains kept. Each CDR3 protein appears once, grouped with its most common genes and DNA. The V and J calls here are based on TCRdb, not the publication. In this sample the table shows some 220,000 distinct CDR3 sequences, 30% to 40% of which occur a single time. The ten largest clonotypes hold more than 0.95% of the sample.

From a lookup of the germline V gene (reference sequence), CDR1 and CDR2 are SEHNR and FQNEAQ. Spanning cysteine to phenylalanine, the CDR3 consists of 15 amino acids. The CDR3 DNA has 45 bases and is translated from base 1. In this study, sorted CD4+ and CD8+ T cells from the blood of healthy subjects and of severe aplastic anemia patients had their TCR repertoires deep-sequenced. Ficoll-Paque density gradient centrifugation was used to isolate peripheral blood mononuclear cells. Before DNA extraction, CD4+ and CD8+ T cells were sorted by FACS or by magnetic beads. The sequence was collected from a human donor in good health, serving as a control. Sequencing was performed on sorted CD4+, CD8+, or CD8+CD57+ T cells (not recorded which) from PBMCs. The chain employs TRBV7-9 and TRBJ1-2; no confident D gene assignment can be made. The DNA reads as follows: TGTGCCAGCGGCTTAGCGCCGGGCGCCTACTATGGCTACACCTTC. Its protein is CASGLAPGAYYGYTF.